This entry describes one T cell receptor beta chain. Its antigen is unidentified. This record comes from a study of shared clonotypes between healthy human individuals. Across the whole study: A donor's plate count was three for CD4 naive and three for CD4 memory; CD8 naive had two and CD8 memory one.

The CDR3 sequence is 15 residues long. Germline V lookup: CDR1 MNHEY, CDR2 SVGAGI. Trimming removed 6 bases at V and 3 bases at J, with 17 bases between. In the sorted-subset replicate PCRs, 150 to 200 ng DNA, around 32,000 T cell genomes, was used. Authors' methods: ImmunoSEQ sequences covered only the junction and lacked quality scores; filtering therefore differed. Sequencing was performed with immunoSEQ multiplex PCR; in TCRdb, only in-frame clones are kept and a portion is missing. That table gives V, J and clone size, and the DNA gave D and trimming. This table has around 550,000 clones, 95% to 97% appearing once. Study-wide results and limits: Naive CD4 clonotypes were shared across several donors at around 5.4%.

The sample comprised naive CD4+ T cells sorted from blood. Subset here: CD45RA+ positively selected. The chain employs TRBV6-5 and TRBJ1-2, with D unclear. This sequence originates from a woman in her thirties in good health. CDR3 sequence (DNA): TGTGCCAGCAGGAGCTCAAGTTTCAACTACTATGGCTACACCTTC. It is translated as CASRSSSFNYYGYTF.